This TCR beta chain is from a study of T cells in localized non-small cell lung cancer. Study-wide results and limits: Because researchers sequenced only one region of the tumor, heterogeneity is still possible.

From germline, CDR1 is SGHTA and CDR2 FQGNSA. J was trimmed by 12 bases and V by 0 bases; bases with no gene match: 6. The CDR3 covers 13 residues. Produced via immunoSEQ multiplex PCR; TCRdb's table is partial and in-frame only. Of 70,000 or so clones in the sample, 65% to 85% were seen once. With respect to this clone: Its antigen is as yet unknown.

V and J are TRBV7-2 and TRBJ2-3; 7 bases line up with TRBD2. The sequenced sample was peripheral blood, obtained before any cancer treatment. The sequence was collected from a female donor aged 60 or older with stage I lung adenocarcinoma. The CDR3 loop is CASSLAWTSHQYF. DNA for the CDR3: TGTGCCAGCAGCTTAGCTTGGACTAGTCATCAGTATTTT.